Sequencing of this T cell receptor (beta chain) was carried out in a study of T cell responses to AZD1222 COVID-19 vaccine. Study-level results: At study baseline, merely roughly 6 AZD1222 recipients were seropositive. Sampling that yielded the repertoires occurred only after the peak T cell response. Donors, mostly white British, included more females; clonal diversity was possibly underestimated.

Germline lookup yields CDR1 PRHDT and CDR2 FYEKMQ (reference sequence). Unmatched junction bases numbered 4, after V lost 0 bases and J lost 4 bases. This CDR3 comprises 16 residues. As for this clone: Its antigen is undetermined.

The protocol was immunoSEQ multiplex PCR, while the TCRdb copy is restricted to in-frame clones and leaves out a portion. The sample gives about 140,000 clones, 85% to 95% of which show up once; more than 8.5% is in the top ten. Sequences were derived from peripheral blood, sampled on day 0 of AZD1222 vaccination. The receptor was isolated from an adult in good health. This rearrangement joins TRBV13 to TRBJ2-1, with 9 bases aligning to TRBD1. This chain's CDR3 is CASSLGWGQGYNEQFF. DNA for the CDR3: TGTGCCAGCAGCTTAGGCTGGGGACAGGGATACAATGAGCAGTTCTTC.